These T cell receptor beta chains were read from a single sample in a study of cytomegalovirus exposure and HLA in healthy donors. Here immunoSEQ multiplex PCR was the method, and the copy in TCRdb shows in-frame clones only, minus some. The sample records over 100,000 clones, around four fifths being singletons. The sample taken for sequencing was PBMCs. The receptors were gathered from a female donor in good health and CMV-seronegative. Each CDR3 is given with its conserved first and last residue. Each record gives: V gene, J gene, clone size, D gene, CDR3 protein, CDR3 DNA. A D gene is named only where the DNA matches it firmly. Expanded clones are given a class, and other clones once, few, many or no size at all.

TRBV28	TRBJ2-3	.	TRBD2	CASSRSLGLAGVATDTQYF	TGTGCCAGCAGCCGATCCTTGGGACTAGCGGGAGTTGCGACAGATACGCAGTATTTT
TRBV25-1	TRBJ1-2	.	TRBD1	CASSSLSGQVDYGYTF	TGTGCCAGCAGTTCGCTCTCGGGACAGGTCGACTATGGCTACACCTTC
TRBV4-1	TRBJ2-1	.	.	CASSHTRRTAYNEQFF	TGCGCCAGCAGCCATACGAGGAGGACCGCCTACAATGAGCAGTTCTTC
TRBV5-4	TRBJ2-1	.	.	CASSPAGGSSYNEQFF	TGTGCCAGCAGCCCCGCCGGGGGAAGCTCCTACAATGAGCAGTTCTTC
TRBV30	TRBJ2-4	.	TRBD2	CAWRDRQLGLAGEPFQYF	TGTGCCTGGAGGGACCGACAGCTGGGACTAGCGGGAGAGCCTTTTCAGTACTTC
TRBV10-3	TRBJ2-1	few	TRBD2	CAIRGFSLSGISYNEQFF	TGTGCCATCAGAGGATTCTCCCTTAGCGGGATATCCTACAATGAGCAGTTCTTC
TRBV5-1	TRBJ2-5	once	.	CASSVVPDQETQYF	TGCGCCAGCAGCGTCGTCCCGGACCAAGAGACCCAGTACTTC
TRBV30	TRBJ1-1	.	TRBD1	CAWSVGQGTEAFF	TGTGCCTGGAGTGTAGGACAGGGAACTGAAGCTTTCTTT
TRBV7-2	TRBJ2-2	few	TRBD1	CASSLEGAGGGNGELFF	TGTGCCAGCAGCTTAGAGGGCGCAGGGGGTGGTAACGGGGAGCTGTTTTTT
TRBV5-1	TRBJ2-1	.	.	CASSLGERSQFF	TGCGCCAGCAGCTTGGGGGAGCGCTCGCAGTTCTTC
TRBV7-6	TRBJ2-5	once	TRBD2	CASSLAWGGSQETQYF	TGTGCCAGCAGCTTAGCGTGGGGGGGGAGCCAAGAGACCCAGTACTTC
TRBV6-5	TRBJ2-5	.	TRBD2	CASSSWTSGRETQYF	TGTGCCAGCAGTTCTTGGACTAGCGGGAGAGAGACCCAGTACTTC
TRBV28	TRBJ1-5	.	.	CASNLAQGGQPQHF	TGTGCCAGCAATCTCGCACAGGGCGGTCAGCCCCAGCATTTT
TRBV6-1	TRBJ1-5	.	.	CASRKWEPPQHF	TGTGCCAGCAGAAAATGGGAGCCCCCCCAGCATTTT
TRBV6-1	TRBJ1-2	.	.	CASSEEGGAGYGYTF	TGTGCCAGCAGTGAAGAAGGTGGAGCTGGCTATGGCTACACCTTC
TRBV27	TRBJ2-5	.	.	CASSSSAGTPAGAQYF	TGTGCCAGCAGTTCGTCTGCCGGGACACCCGCGGGGGCCCAGTACTTC
TRBV6-5	TRBJ2-5	.	TRBD1	CASSMDRVGETQYF	TGTGCCAGCAGCATGGACAGGGTCGGAGAGACCCAGTACTTC
TRBV7-3	TRBJ2-7	.	.	CASSSLGAPKSYEQYF	TGTGCCAGCAGCTCCCTAGGGGCGCCAAAATCCTACGAGCAGTACTTC
TRBV10-3	TRBJ2-7	.	.	CAISGRTGVFYEQYF	TGTGCCATCAGTGGAAGGACGGGAGTTTTCTACGAGCAGTACTTC
TRBV9	TRBJ1-2	.	.	CASSNPTRRGTDYGYTF	TGTGCCAGCAGCAACCCGACGAGGAGGGGTACTGACTATGGCTACACCTTC
TRBV18	TRBJ1-2	.	.	CASSPGTSLPLYGYTF	TGTGCCAGCTCCCCTGGGACATCCCTCCCCCTTTATGGCTACACCTTC
TRBV19	TRBJ2-5	.	.	CASSIDSRASTETQYF	TGTGCCAGTAGTATAGATAGCAGGGCCTCCACGGAGACCCAGTACTTC
TRBV9	TRBJ1-1	few	TRBD1	CASSANRQGNTEAFF	TGTGCCAGCAGCGCAAATAGACAGGGGAACACTGAAGCTTTCTTT
TRBV9	TRBJ2-1	once	.	CASSPSGGGDHNEQFF	TGTGCCAGCAGCCCCTCAGGAGGGGGGGACCACAATGAGCAGTTCTTC
TRBV11-2	TRBJ2-3	.	TRBD1	CASSYRAGTATDTQYF	TGTGCCAGCAGCTACCGAGCCGGGACAGCCACAGATACGCAGTATTTT
TRBV7-2	TRBJ2-5	.	.	CASSLGAEETQYF	TGTGCCAGCAGCTTAGGTGCGGAAGAGACCCAGTACTTC
TRBV7-9	TRBJ2-1	.	TRBD2	CASSLSAASGGQFF	TGTGCCAGCAGCTTGAGTGCGGCTAGCGGGGGACAGTTCTTC
TRBV5-1	TRBJ2-1	.	TRBD1	CASSLGTGGYNEQFF	TGCGCCAGCAGCTTGGGGACAGGGGGCTACAATGAGCAGTTCTTC
TRBV11-2	TRBJ2-2	.	TRBD1	CASSFRGQLNTGELFF	TGTGCCAGCAGCTTTCGGGGACAGTTAAACACCGGGGAGCTGTTTTTT
TRBV10-1	TRBJ2-5	.	.	CASSEGTANQETQYF	TGCGCCAGCAGTGAAGGTACAGCCAACCAAGAGACCCAGTACTTC
TRBV28	TRBJ1-1	.	TRBD1	CASSWTGGGTEAFF	TGTGCCAGCAGTTGGACAGGGGGCGGTACTGAAGCTTTCTTT
TRBV19	TRBJ2-7	.	TRBD2	CASSMGVGGPDEQYF	TGTGCCAGTAGTATGGGGGTGGGAGGGCCGGACGAGCAGTACTTC
TRBV4-3	TRBJ1-1	.	.	CASSPGGGAENTEAFF	TGCGCCAGCAGCCCCGGGGGGGGCGCGGAAAACACTGAAGCTTTCTTT
TRBV30	TRBJ2-3	.	.	CAWSQGGDTQYF	TGTGCCTGGAGTCAGGGGGGAGATACGCAGTATTTT
TRBV2	TRBJ1-5	.	.	CASSQDSNNQPQHF	TGTGCCAGCAGCCAAGACAGTAACAATCAGCCCCAGCATTTT
TRBV7-2	TRBJ1-2	.	TRBD1	CASSLTGQENYGYTF	TGTGCCAGCAGCTTAACGGGACAGGAGAACTATGGCTACACCTTC
TRBV9	TRBJ1-2	.	TRBD1	CASSSSRDRKYGYTF	TGTGCCAGCAGCTCCTCCCGGGACAGGAAATATGGCTACACCTTC
TRBV4-3	TRBJ1-2	once	TRBD1	CASSQDTGGRYGYTF	TGCGCCAGCAGCCAAGATACAGGGGGCAGATATGGCTACACCTTC
TRBV5-1	TRBJ1-1	.	TRBD1	CASSLLPGQGINTEAFF	TGCGCCAGCAGCTTGCTGCCGGGACAGGGGATAAACACTGAAGCTTTCTTT
TRBV15	TRBJ1-2	.	TRBD1	CATSSDRDRNYGYTF	TGTGCCACCAGCAGCGACCGGGACAGAAACTATGGCTACACCTTC
TRBV7-9	TRBJ2-7	.	TRBD2	CASSLGTTSGVDYEQYF	TGTGCCAGCAGCTTAGGAACCACTAGCGGGGTCGACTACGAGCAGTACTTC
TRBV4-1	TRBJ1-3	.	.	CASSQDWGGRVSGNTIYF	TGCGCCAGCAGCCAAGATTGGGGGGGGCGCGTATCTGGAAACACCATATATTTT
TRBV5-1	TRBJ1-2	.	TRBD1	CASSLGQGPYGYTF	TGCGCCAGCAGCCTAGGACAGGGCCCCTATGGCTACACCTTC